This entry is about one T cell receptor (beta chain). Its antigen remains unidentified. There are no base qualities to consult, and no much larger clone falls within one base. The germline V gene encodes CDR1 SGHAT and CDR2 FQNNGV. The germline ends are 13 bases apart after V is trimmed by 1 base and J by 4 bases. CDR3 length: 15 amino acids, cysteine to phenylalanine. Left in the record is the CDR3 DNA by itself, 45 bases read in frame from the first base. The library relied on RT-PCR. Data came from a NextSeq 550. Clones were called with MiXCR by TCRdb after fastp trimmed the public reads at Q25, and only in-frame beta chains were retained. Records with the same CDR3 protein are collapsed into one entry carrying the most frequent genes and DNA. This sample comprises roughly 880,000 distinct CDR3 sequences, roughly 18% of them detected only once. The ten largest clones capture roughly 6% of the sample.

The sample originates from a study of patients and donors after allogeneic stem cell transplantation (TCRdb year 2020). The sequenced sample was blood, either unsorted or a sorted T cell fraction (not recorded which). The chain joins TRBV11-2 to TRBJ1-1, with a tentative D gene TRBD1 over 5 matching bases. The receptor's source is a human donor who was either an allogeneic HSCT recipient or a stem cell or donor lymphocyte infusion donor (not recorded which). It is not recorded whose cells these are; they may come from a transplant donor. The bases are TGTGCCAGCAGCTTAGTTGGGGCCCGCAGCACTGAAGCTTTCTTT. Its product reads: CASSLVGARSTEAFF.